Each of the 31 T cell receptor beta chains below was sequenced from the same sample in a study of cytomegalovirus exposure and HLA in healthy donors. The PCR employed 60 Vbeta primers together with 13 Jbeta primers. Here immunoSEQ multiplex PCR was the method, and the copy in TCRdb shows in-frame clones only, minus some. The sample has some 150,000 clones. Sequenced input: PBMCs. The receptor source for this set is a woman between 18 and 29 years old in good health and CMV-seropositive.

The rearrangement uses TRBV30 and TRBJ2-1; 7 bases line up with TRBD1. Per the germline V gene, CDR1 is GTSNPN and CDR2 is SVGIG (reference sequence). The CDR3 is made up of 12 amino acids. The CDR3 sequence is CARTGPHNEQFF. CDR3 DNA sequence: TGTGCTCGGACAGGCCCCCACAATGAGCAGTTCTTC.

The chain is built from TRBV19 and TRBJ2-3, with 10 bases identical to TRBD2. The junction had 20 bases not matched to a gene; V was cut back by 5 bases and J by 0 bases. Germline lookup yields CDR1 LNHDA and CDR2 SQIVND (reference sequence). The CDR3 has 21 residues. In nucleotides, the CDR3 is TGTGCCAGTAGTGATCCCCGGACTAGCGGCCCCCGATTATCTAGCACAGATACGCAGTATTTT. This codes for CASSDPRTSGPRLSSTDTQYF.

The chain carries TRBV19 and TRBJ2-2; 15 bases line up with TRBD2. CDR3 length equals 17 residues. Germline V gene sequence: CDR1 LNHDA, CDR2 SQIVND (reference sequence). The junction had 8 bases not matched to a gene; V was cut back by 6 bases and J by 6 bases. DNA of the CDR3: TGTGCCAGTAGCAGACCCGGACTAGCGGGAGGGTCCGGGGAGCTGTTTTTT. Translating gives CASSRPGLAGGSGELFF.

This chain uses TRBV19 with TRBJ1-5; D gene unclear. The CDR3 extends over 14 amino acids. Trimming pared 6 bases from V and 7 bases from J, leaving 16 bases between. The germline gives CDR1 LNHDA, CDR2 SQIVND (reference sequence). CDR3 coding DNA: TGTGCCAGTAGACCGGAGGGTAGCGGGCAGCCCCAGCATTTT. Protein product: CASRPEGSGQPQHF. The full variable domain, rest sourced from reference TRBV19 and TRBJ1-5, is DGGITQSPKYLFRKEGQNVTLSCEQNLNHDAMYWYRQDPGQGLRLIYYSQIVNDFQKGDIAEGYSVSREKKESFPLTVTSAQKNPTAFYLCASRPEGSGQPQHFGDGTRLSIL.

Here the CDR3 reads CSVEDLSGSSYNEQFF. The CDR3 DNA is TGCAGCGTTGAAGATCTCTCGGGTAGCTCCTACAATGAGCAGTTCTTC. V usage is TRBV29-1 and J usage is TRBJ2-1, with no clear D. The germline V gene encodes CDR1 SQVTM and CDR2 ANQGSEA. The CDR3 runs to 16 residues. The germline V and J ends were trimmed by 0 bases and 0 bases, with 12 bases remaining between them.

The V gene is TRBV2, the J gene TRBJ2-5; D unclear. Germline lookup yields CDR1 SNHLY and CDR2 FYNNEI. The CDR3 runs 16 residues. Trimming cost V 1 base and J 4 bases, with 16 bases left between them. The CDR3 protein is CASSEGAGAMGETQYF. CDR3 sequence (DNA): TGTGCCAGCAGTGAAGGGGCAGGCGCAATGGGAGAGACCCAGTACTTC.

The J gene is TRBJ2-2, the V gene TRBV5-4, with 9 bases matching TRBD1. Losses at the gene ends were 4 bases for V and 5 bases for J; bases not matched to a gene: 9. Germline CDR1 and CDR2: SGHNT and YYREEE (reference sequence). This CDR3 contains 16 residues. CDR3 region: CASSVDRGPGTGELFF. The DNA for the CDR3 is TGTGCCAGCAGCGTGGACAGGGGCCCGGGGACCGGGGAGCTGTTTTTT.

V usage is TRBV2 and J usage is TRBJ2-5, with TRBD2 identical over 9 bases. With V trimmed by 3 bases and J by 2 bases, 7 bases remained unmatched. The germline CDR1 and CDR2 sequences are SNHLY and FYNNEI. The CDR3 consists of 16 residues. The CDR3 nucleotides are TGTGCCAGCAGTGAGGTTAGCGGGGGTGGGCAAGAGACCCAGTACTTC. Protein: CASSEVSGGGQETQYF.

The rearrangement links TRBV6-1 to TRBJ1-1, with 7 bases matching TRBD1. The CDR3 runs to 13 residues. In germline, CDR1 is MNHNS, CDR2 SASEGT. J was trimmed by 2 bases and V by 9 bases; bases with no gene match: 6. CDR3 sequence reads: CASSGTENTEAFF. CDR3 in DNA: TGTGCCAGTTCCGGGACAGAAAACACTGAAGCTTTCTTT.

The CDR3 sequence is CVRSLDRGQETQYF. DNA of the CDR3: TGTGTCAGAAGCCTAGACAGGGGGCAAGAGACCCAGTACTTC. J is TRBJ2-5 and V is TRBV7-5; whether TRBD1, the table's D call, matches the DNA was not checked. TRBV7-5 is listed as a pseudogene. CDR3 length: 14 residues.

The gene calls are TRBV19 and TRBJ2-1; TRBD1 might be the D (5 bases). The V and J ends lost 3 bases and 5 bases respectively, with 11 bases between them. Germline V gene data show CDR1 as LNHDA and CDR2 as SQIVND (reference sequence). This CDR3 is built from 14 residues. This CDR3 reads CASSISGSDNEQFF. The CDR3 DNA sequence: TGTGCCAGTAGTATCTCAGGGTCGGACAATGAGCAGTTCTTC.

The chain carries TRBV7-2 and TRBJ2-5, with TRBD2 matching over 11 bases. This CDR3 is built from 15 residues. Germline loops: CDR1 SGHTA, CDR2 FQGNSA. With V trimmed by 5 bases and J by 0 bases, 2 bases remained unmatched. The CDR3 here is CASSRTSGYQETQYF. CDR3 DNA: TGTGCCAGCAGCCGGACTAGCGGGTACCAAGAGACCCAGTACTTC.

V gene TRBV4-3 combines with J gene TRBJ2-4; TRBD1 is a possible D gene (6 bases). Germline values: CDR1 LGHNA, CDR2 YSLEER. Deletions cut 7 bases from V and 2 bases from J, with 18 bases between. The CDR3 covers 16 residues. The CDR3, as DNA: TGCGCCAGCAACCTTACAGGGTCGGAGACCAAAAACATTCAGTACTTC. Residues: CASNLTGSETKNIQYF.

In DNA, the CDR3 is TGTGCCAGCAGCCATGGGGGCGGGAGGAGTATCTACGAGCAGTACTTC. Amino acid sequence: CASSHGGGRSIYEQYF. This rearrangement joins TRBV5-4 to TRBJ2-7; 8 nucleotides agree with TRBD2. The CDR3 has 16 amino acids. J was trimmed by 3 bases and V by 4 bases; bases with no gene match: 12. Germline CDR1 SGHNT, CDR2 YYREEE (reference sequence).

This chain links TRBV5-1 with TRBJ2-7, with no clear D. Germline loops: CDR1 SGHRS, CDR2 YFSETQ. This CDR3 is 12 amino acids long. Trimming took 3 bases from V and 3 from J, leaving 7 bases between them. CDR3 DNA sequence: TGCGCCAGCAGCTATGACTTCTACGAGCAGTACTTC. As protein: CASSYDFYEQYF.

This chain joins TRBV2 and TRBJ1-4; D ambiguous. The CDR3 is 14 amino acids. The germline V and J ends were trimmed by 7 bases and 7 bases, with 16 bases remaining between them. CDR1 is SNHLY and CDR2 is FYNNEI in the germline V gene. The CDR3 DNA is TGTGCCAGCAACGCTGAGGTTTTAAGTGAAAAACTGTTTTTT. Protein product: CASNAEVLSEKLFF.

The V call is TRBV4-1, the J call TRBJ1-3, with D uncertain. Between the trimmed V and J ends, which lost 0 bases and 0 bases, there was a span of 6 bases. This CDR3 has 15 amino acids. The germline CDR1 and CDR2 sequences are MGHRA and YSYEKL. The CDR3: CASSQDRYSGNTIYF. DNA of the CDR3: TGCGCCAGCAGCCAAGATCGCTACTCTGGAAACACCATATATTTT.

The V and J genes are TRBV7-9 and TRBJ1-1; no clear D. This CDR3 is 14 amino acids long. Germline lookup yields CDR1 SEHNR and CDR2 FQNEAQ (reference sequence). The ends were cut back, 2 bases at V and 1 base at J, with 8 bases in the middle. The DNA for the CDR3 is TGTGCCAGCAGCTTACCTCCGAGGAACACTGAAGCTTTCTTT. Translated: CASSLPPRNTEAFF.

The chain has TRBV10-3 and TRBJ2-5, with a possible D match to TRBD2 (6 bases). Germline CDR1 is ENHRY and CDR2 is SYGVKD. This CDR3 has 13 amino acids. V lost 4 bases and J lost 3, with 9 bases in between. The CDR3 nucleotides read TGTGCCATCAGTGTATCGGGAGAAGAGACCCAGTACTTC. It is translated as CAISVSGEETQYF.

The V call is TRBV4-1, the J call TRBJ2-1; possibly TRBD2 for D (6 bases). CDR3 length: 15 amino acids. V was shortened by 0 bases and J by 3 bases, with 9 bases between the two germline ends. The germline V gene has CDR1 MGHRA and CDR2 YSYEKL. CDR3 nucleotides: TGCGCCAGCAGCCAAGATAGCGGAATCTACAATGAGCAGTTCTTC. Its translation: CASSQDSGIYNEQFF.

The V call is TRBV30, the J call TRBJ1-4; unclear D gene. There are 14 residues in the CDR3. Trimming removed 1 base at V and 7 bases at J, with 13 bases between. Germline V gene sequence: CDR1 GTSNPN, CDR2 SVGIG (reference sequence). The CDR3 bases are TGTGCCTGGAGTGGAGGGAACGGGCTTGAAAAACTGTTTTTT. Encoded protein: CAWSGGNGLEKLFF.

The rearrangement uses TRBV4-3 and TRBJ1-4, with TRBD1 identical over 9 bases. This CDR3 is 17 amino acids long. J was trimmed by 4 bases and V by 3 bases; bases with no gene match: 9. The germline CDR1 and CDR2 sequences are LGHNA and YSLEER. The CDR3 coding sequence is TGCGCCAGCAGCCAGGGGACAGGGACATTTAATAATGAAAAACTGTTTTTT. Amino acids: CASSQGTGTFNNEKLFF.

The rearrangement uses TRBV18 and TRBJ2-2; D is possibly TRBD1 (7 bases). V lost 4 bases, J lost 3 bases, and 18 bases lay in between. Germline-derived CDR1 and CDR2 are KGHSH and LQKENI. The CDR3 spans 17 residues. The CDR3 DNA sequence: TGTGCCAGCTCACACAACAACAGGGGAGGCGACACCGGGGAGCTGTTTTTT. Its protein is CASSHNNRGGDTGELFF.

This rearrangement joins TRBV13 to TRBJ1-5; 7 bases are shared with TRBD1. Trimming at V came to 5 bases and at J to 2 bases, leaving 3 bases not matched to a gene. CDR1 and CDR2 (germline): PRHDT, FYEKMQ (reference sequence). This CDR3 is built from 14 residues. CDR3: CASSQDRGNQPQHF. The CDR3 DNA is TGTGCCAGCAGCCAAGACAGGGGCAATCAGCCCCAGCATTTT.

V and J are TRBV15 and TRBJ1-5, with D possibly being TRBD1 (5 bases). Trimming shortened V by 0 bases and J by 12 bases, and 15 bases separated the two germline ends. This CDR3 has 14 amino acids. In germline, CDR1 is LNHNV, CDR2 YYDKDF (reference sequence). CDR3 residues: CATSRDRGGWLQHF. DNA of the CDR3: TGTGCCACCAGCAGAGATCGGGGGGGATGGCTCCAGCATTTT.

The chain links TRBV7-9 to TRBJ1-1, with D maybe TRBD1 (5 bases). V was clipped by 2 bases and J by 7 bases, with 17 bases between them. The CDR3 has 15 amino acids. Germline CDR1 SEHNR, CDR2 FQNEAQ (reference sequence). The CDR3 is CASSLLIRLGDEAFF. CDR3 bases: TGTGCCAGCAGCTTACTGATCCGTCTAGGGGATGAAGCTTTCTTT.

This chain uses TRBV30 with TRBJ1-4; D may be TRBD1 (5 bases). Germline CDR1 is GTSNPN and CDR2 is SVGIG (reference sequence). Between the trimmed V and J ends, which lost 1 base and 3 bases, there was a span of 6 bases. This CDR3 region has 13 residues. CDR3 residues: CAWSEGPNEKLFF. The CDR3 DNA reads as TGTGCCTGGAGTGAGGGGCCTAATGAAAAACTGTTTTTT. Based on the CDR3 plus reference TRBV30 and TRBJ1-4, the full variable domain is SQTIHQWPATLVQPVGSPLSLECTVEGTSNPNLYWYRQAAGRGLQLLFYSVGIGQISSEVPQNLSASRPQDRQFILSSKKLLLSDSGFYLCAWSEGPNEKLFFGSGTQLSVL.

The gene calls are TRBV18 and TRBJ2-2, with TRBD2 matching 8 bases. The CDR3 extends over 16 amino acids. The germline CDR1 and CDR2 sequences are KGHSH and LQKENI. V was pared by 4 bases and J by 5 bases, with 9 bases of the junction left unmatched. The CDR3 DNA follows: TGTGCCAGCTCACGACCCGACAGCGGGAGAACCGGGGAGCTGTTTTTT. Translating it yields CASSRPDSGRTGELFF.

The V call is TRBV4-1, the J call TRBJ1-4, with D tentatively TRBD1 (6 bases). V lost 1 base to trimming and J lost 7 bases, with 10 bases between them. Germline values: CDR1 MGHRA, CDR2 YSYEKL. The CDR3 runs 14 residues. The CDR3 spells CASSQGQGSEKLFF. In DNA form, the CDR3 reads TGCGCCAGCAGCCAAGGTCAGGGGAGTGAAAAACTGTTTTTT.

The chain is built from TRBV7-2 and TRBJ1-1; D is undetermined. V lost 2 bases and J 1 base, leaving 11 bases between the germline ends. This CDR3 has 15 amino acids. Germline loops: CDR1 SGHTA, CDR2 FQGNSA. CDR3 DNA sequence: TGTGCCAGCAGCTTAAGATCCAGTGGGAACACTGAAGCTTTCTTT. It yields the protein CASSLRSSGNTEAFF. The full variable domain, rest sourced from reference TRBV7-2 and TRBJ1-1, is GAGVSQSPSNKVTEKGKDVELRCDPISGHTALYWYRQSLGQGLEFLIYFQGNSAPDKSGLPSDRFSAERTGGSVSTLTIQRTQQEDSAVYLCASSLRSSGNTEAFFGQGTRLTVV.

The CDR3 is CASSDSHGTGSTDTQYF. The DNA for the CDR3 is TGTGCCAGCAGTGACTCTCATGGGACAGGGAGTACAGATACGCAGTATTTT. The rearrangement joins TRBV6-4 to TRBJ2-3; 9 bases fit TRBD1. This CDR3 region has 17 residues. V was clipped by 0 bases and J by 3 bases; unmatched bases: 7. CDR1 MRHNA and CDR2 SNTAGT come from the germline V gene.